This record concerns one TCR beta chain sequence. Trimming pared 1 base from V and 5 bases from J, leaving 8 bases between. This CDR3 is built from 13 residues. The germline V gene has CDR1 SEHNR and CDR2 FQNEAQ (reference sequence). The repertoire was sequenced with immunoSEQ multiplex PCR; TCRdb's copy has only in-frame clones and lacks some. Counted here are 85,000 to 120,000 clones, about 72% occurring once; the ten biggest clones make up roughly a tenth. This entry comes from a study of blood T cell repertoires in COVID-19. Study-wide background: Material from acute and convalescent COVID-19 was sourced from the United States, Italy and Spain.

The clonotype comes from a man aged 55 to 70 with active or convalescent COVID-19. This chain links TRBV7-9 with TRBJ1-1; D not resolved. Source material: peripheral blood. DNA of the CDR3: TGTGCCAGCAGCTTAGGGGGAGAGACTGAAGCTTTCTTT. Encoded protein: CASSLGGETEAFF.